Presented here are 25 T cell receptor beta chains from one specimen sequenced in a study of beta chain features in type 1 diabetes. Study-wide findings and caveats: There was a moderate but significant shortening of TCRB CDR3s in all four CD4+ subsets of Type 1 diabetes patients.

Of the isolated RNA, all was reverse transcribed, and so the sequenced material was expressed TCRB transcripts. Profiling relied on immunoSEQ multiplex PCR, and the TCRdb table lists in-frame clones only, not all of them. The data show hundreds of thousands of clones, around 15% seen once. Antigens for these TCRs are unknown. Material: naive CD4+ T cells from blood. Receptors originate from a man aged 18-30 years with type 1 diabetes.

To note about this clone: The sample contains more than one DNA sequence encoding this CDR3. The J gene is TRBJ2-6, the V gene TRBV5-1; 7 bases map to TRBD1. Germline V CDR1 and CDR2: SGHRS, YFSETQ. The trim removed 4 bases at V and 1 base at J, leaving 2 bases unmatched. CDR3 length equals 15 residues. CDR3 DNA: TGCGCCAGCAGCCCACAGGGGTCTGGGGCCAACGTCCTGACTTTC. The encoded protein is CASSPQGSGANVLTF.

The chain combines TRBV9 with TRBJ1-2; D unresolved. V lost 0 bases and J 3 bases, leaving 12 bases between the germline ends. The germline V gene encodes CDR1 SGDLS and CDR2 YYNGEE. CDR3 length equals 15 residues. The CDR3 loop is CASSVAGTWDYGYTF. The DNA of the CDR3 is TGTGCCAGCAGCGTAGCGGGCACCTGGGACTATGGCTACACCTTC.

The chain carries TRBV9 and TRBJ1-4; 8 bases map to TRBD1. The length of the CDR3 is 12 residues. The V gene's germline CDR1 is SGDLS and CDR2 YYNGEE. The junction had 5 bases not matched to a gene; V was cut back by 4 bases and J by 12 bases. In DNA form, the CDR3 reads TGTGCCAGCAGCCATAACAGGGGGGAACTGTTTTTT. It translates to CASSHNRGELFF.

This clone turned up a few times. The gene calls are TRBV6-5 and TRBJ1-1, with D possibly matching TRBD1 (6 bases). The germline V and J ends were trimmed by 6 bases and 6 bases, with 17 bases remaining between them. This CDR3 comprises 14 residues. From germline, CDR1 is MNHEY and CDR2 SVGAGI. CDR3: CASSPKQGTAEAFF. The CDR3 DNA reads as TGTGCCAGCAGCCCGAAACAGGGAACGGCTGAAGCTTTCTTT.

The chain is built from TRBV6-5 and TRBJ1-1; D gene ambiguous. The germline V gene encodes CDR1 MNHEY and CDR2 SVGAGI. V lost 6 bases and J 4 bases, leaving 12 bases between the germline ends. CDR3 length: 13 residues. The CDR3 DNA reads as TGTGCCAGCAGCTACATTATGGGCACTGAAGCTTTCTTT. Its protein product is CASSYIMGTEAFF.

There are a few counts of this clone. This sequence joins TRBV4-2 and TRBJ1-6; weak D call: TRBD1 (5 bases). This CDR3 contains 16 residues. Germline V gene sequence: CDR1 LGHNA, CDR2 YNFKEQ. The ends were cut back, 0 bases at V and 7 bases at J, with 13 bases in the middle. The CDR3 reads CASSQDLAGPNSPLHF. Here the CDR3 DNA reads TGTGCCAGCAGCCAAGATTTGGCAGGGCCAAATTCACCCCTCCACTTT.

The rearrangement uses TRBV15 and TRBJ2-7; the D gene is possibly TRBD2 (6 bases). Germline V gene data show CDR1 as LNHNV and CDR2 as YYDKDF (reference sequence). The CDR3 has 15 amino acids. V was trimmed by 5 bases and J by 0 bases, leaving 14 bases between them. The DNA of the CDR3 is TGTGCCACCAGCTTCGAGAGGGGAGGCTCCTACGAGCAGTACTTC. Amino acid sequence: CATSFERGGSYEQYF.

Notes on this clone: Other DNA sequences in this specimen translate into the identical CDR3. V is TRBV7-9 and J is TRBJ1-5; no clear D gene. CDR1 and CDR2 from the germline V gene are SEHNR and FQNEAQ (reference sequence). V lost 3 bases to trimming and J lost 7 bases, with 7 bases between them. This CDR3 is built from 12 residues. CDR3 DNA: TGTGCCAGCAGCTTGGGAAACCAGCCCCAGCATTTT. It yields the protein CASSLGNQPQHF. Using reference TRBV7-9 and TRBJ1-5 for the parts outside the CDR3, the full variable domain is DTGVSQNPRHKITKRGQNVTFRCDPISEHNRLYWYRQTLGQGPEFLTYFQNEAQLEKSRLLSDRFSAERPKGSFSTLEIQRTEQGDSAMYLCASSLGNQPQHFGDGTRLSIL.

The J gene is TRBJ2-5, the V gene TRBV11-2, with 13 bases lining up with TRBD2. The CDR3 runs 16 residues. Germline V gene lookup returns CDR1 SGHAT and CDR2 FQNNGV. V trimming: 2 bases; J trimming: 2 bases; junction bases outside the gene matches: 2. The CDR3 protein is CASSLRLAGGQETQYF. Here the CDR3 DNA reads TGTGCCAGCAGCTTACGACTAGCGGGGGGTCAAGAGACCCAGTACTTC.

This clone was seen more than once but under ten times. The V gene is TRBV6-1, the J gene TRBJ2-3; D is perhaps TRBD2 (5 bases). The germline V gene has CDR1 MNHNS and CDR2 SASEGT. This CDR3 is built from 14 residues. V was cut by 11 bases and J by 0 bases, with 15 bases left in between. The DNA of the CDR3 is TGTGCCGGGAAAGCGGTTCCTAGCACAGATACGCAGTATTTT. Protein sequence: CAGKAVPSTDTQYF.

This chain uses TRBV7-2 with TRBJ1-5, with D maybe TRBD1 (5 bases). The CDR3 runs to 12 residues. V was shortened by 4 bases and J by 7 bases, with 8 bases between the two germline ends. The germline V gene encodes CDR1 SGHTA and CDR2 FQGNSA. The CDR3 nucleotides are TGTGCCAGCAGCTGGGGGGACCAGCCCCAGCATTTT. Translated: CASSWGDQPQHF.

The chain uses TRBV30 and TRBJ2-7; D gene unclear. The V end was cut by 0 bases, the J end by 11 bases, with 14 bases between. The CDR3 extends over 12 amino acids. Germline lookup yields CDR1 GTSNPN and CDR2 SVGIG (reference sequence). The CDR3 nucleotides are TGTGCCTGGAGTGTAGTCAGCGACCTGGAGTACTTC. It codes for CAWSVVSDLEYF.

This rearrangement joins TRBV6-5 to TRBJ2-3; TRBD2 agrees at 9 bases. CDR1 is MNHEY, CDR2 SVGAGI, per germline. This CDR3 spans 16 amino acids. The V and J ends lost 2 bases and 5 bases, in that order; junction bases with no gene match: 8. The CDR3 bases are TGTGCCAGCAGTTACGACGCTAGCGGGGTGGTAGATACGCAGTATTTT. Protein: CASSYDASGVVDTQYF.

This clone was counted a few times. This chain joins TRBV6-6 and TRBJ2-3, with no clear D. Trimming took off 6 bases at V and 1 base at J, with 14 bases between the two ends. CDR3 length: 15 residues. Germline CDR1 and CDR2: MNHNY and SVGAGI (reference sequence). DNA for the CDR3: TGTGCCAGCAGACCGGATGTCTACGGCACAGATACGCAGTATTTT. Its protein product is CASRPDVYGTDTQYF.

This chain connects TRBV7-9 to TRBJ1-6, with D possibly matching TRBD1 (6 bases). The CDR3 loop spans 13 amino acids. Trimming removed 6 bases at V and 8 bases at J, with 11 bases between. Germline V CDR1 and CDR2: SEHNR, FQNEAQ (reference sequence). DNA for the CDR3: TGTGCCAGCAGGAGGGGGTTGGATTCACCCCTCCACTTT. It specifies CASRRGLDSPLHF.

Comments on this clone: The same CDR3 can be traced to other DNA sequences in this sample. The rearrangement links TRBV5-1 to TRBJ1-2; 8 positions agree with TRBD1. Germline trimming cut 4 bases from V and 3 bases from J; bases unmatched to any gene: 2. This CDR3 spans 13 amino acids. Germline CDR1 and CDR2: SGHRS and YFSETQ. CDR3 residues: CASSPDRDYGYTF. CDR3 in DNA: TGCGCCAGCAGCCCGGACAGGGACTATGGCTACACCTTC.

The V gene is TRBV6-5, the J gene TRBJ2-5; 7 bases map to TRBD2. This CDR3 is built from 13 residues. CDR1 is MNHEY, CDR2 SVGAGI, per germline. The junction had 4 bases not matched to a gene; V was cut back by 2 bases and J by 7 bases. In nucleotides, the CDR3 is TGTGCCAGCAGTTACCTTACGGGGGGGACCCAGTACTTC. Amino acid sequence: CASSYLTGGTQYF.

This clone has a handful of counts. The chain joins TRBV5-1 to TRBJ2-5; D may be TRBD1 (5 bases). Germline V gene sequence: CDR1 SGHRS, CDR2 YFSETQ. The CDR3 runs 15 residues. V lost 6 bases to trimming and J lost 6 bases, with 21 bases between them. The chain's CDR3 is CASNPQGYMMKTQYF. In DNA, the CDR3 is TGCGCCAGCAATCCTCAGGGTTACATGATGAAGACCCAGTACTTC.

The V and J genes are TRBV7-9 and TRBJ2-1; D unclear. V shed 4 bases and J shed 5 bases, with 9 bases lying between them. Germline V lookup: CDR1 SEHNR, CDR2 FQNEAQ (reference sequence). This CDR3 is built from 13 residues. The DNA for the CDR3 is TGTGCCAGCAGCTCGGGTCGAAACAATGAGCAGTTCTTC. This sequence encodes CASSSGRNNEQFF.

Only a few counts were recorded for this clone. The chain has TRBV18 and TRBJ2-3; 8 nucleotides line up with TRBD2. V lost 2 bases to trimming and J lost 4 bases; unmatched junction nucleotides: 11. The CDR3 is 17 amino acids. Per germline, CDR1 KGHSH and CDR2 LQKENI. The CDR3 nucleotides are TGTGCCAGCTCACCAGCGGCGCGGGGGGCCGTGGCAGATACGCAGTATTTT. This codes for CASSPAARGAVADTQYF.

This clone was observed a handful of times. The chain links TRBV29-1 to TRBJ1-1; D may be TRBD1 (5 bases). The CDR3 extends over 15 amino acids. V was pared by 4 bases and J by 2 bases, with 17 bases between. CDR1 is SQVTM and CDR2 is ANQGSEA in the germline V gene. CDR3 sequence (DNA): TGCAGCGTTGTCGCCGGCTGGGGCGGAAACACTGAAGCTTTCTTT. As protein: CSVVAGWGGNTEAFF. The full variable domain, its missing parts supplied by reference TRBV29-1 and TRBJ1-1, is SAVISQKPSRDICQRGTSLTIQCQVDSQVTMMFWYRQQPGQSLTLIATANQGSEATYESGFVIDKFPISRPNLTFSTLTVSNMSPEDSSIYLCSVVAGWGGNTEAFFGQGTRLTVV.

The chain recombines TRBV6-6 with TRBJ2-3, with D maybe TRBD2 (6 bases). The CDR3 sequence is 15 residues long. V dropped 2 bases and J dropped 0 bases, with 9 bases sitting between them. Germline CDR1 reads MNHNY; CDR2 reads SVGAGI (reference sequence). CDR3 nucleotide sequence: TGTGCCAGCAGTTACGGGGCGGGGAGCACAGATACGCAGTATTTT. Amino acid sequence: CASSYGAGSTDTQYF.

This clone occurred a few times. The gene calls are TRBV7-9 and TRBJ2-5; the match to TRBD1 covers 9 bases. This CDR3 region has 14 residues. Germline trimming cut 4 bases from V and 5 bases from J; bases unmatched to any gene: 5. The germline V gene has CDR1 SEHNR and CDR2 FQNEAQ (reference sequence). CDR3 amino acids: CASSYGTGQETQYF. DNA of the CDR3: TGTGCCAGCAGCTATGGGACAGGGCAGGAGACCCAGTACTTC.

The chain links TRBV7-8 to TRBJ1-2, with TRBD1 matching over 7 bases. The germline gives CDR1 SGHVS, CDR2 FQNEAQ. V dropped 4 bases and J dropped 1; count of bases not matched to a gene: 3. The CDR3 runs to 14 residues. The chain's CDR3 is CASSSGTDNYGYTF. CDR3 coding DNA: TGTGCCAGCAGCTCCGGGACAGATAACTATGGCTACACCTTC.

V and J are TRBV11-3 and TRBJ2-5; weak D call: TRBD1 (6 bases). From germline, CDR1 is SGHNT and CDR2 YENEEA. V was shortened by 4 bases and J by 5 bases, with 11 bases between the two germline ends. CDR3 length equals 13 residues. The CDR3 reads CASSSTGVETQYF. The CDR3 DNA reads TGTGCCAGCAGCTCGACAGGTGTGGAGACCCAGTACTTC.